This T cell receptor (beta chain) was documented in a study of control samples from healthy donors and cancer patients. This clone was seen only once. Trimming took off 8 bases at V and 12 bases at J, with 26 bases between the two ends. Germline CDR1 is WSHSY and CDR2 is SAAADI. The CDR3 has 15 amino acids. Sequenced by immunoSEQ multiplex PCR; TCRdb stores in-frame clones only, minus some. This table has about 150,000 clones, roughly nine tenths appearing once. Sequencing input: blood. This chain uses TRBV10-2 with TRBJ2-1; possibly TRBD1 for D (6 bases). The clonotype originates from a young man in good health. CDR3 DNA: TGCGCCAGCGGTTTCCCAGGGGATAGCCGCATTCGGCAGTTCTTC. It is translated as CASGFPGDSRIRQFF.